This entry lists 18 T cell receptor beta chains sequenced from one sample in a study of naive and memory T cell subsets. Two oligonucleotides, mixed equimolar, formed the beta constant-region primer covering TRBC1 and TRBC2. The ligated cDNA underwent four PCR rounds using SP2 and nested alpha and beta constant-region primers. TCRdb re-derived calls from the UMI-ligation and nested PCR reads in MiXCR, one entry per CDR3 protein. The sample records tens of thousands of distinct CDR3 sequences, about 10% being singletons. Sequences were obtained from naive CD8+ T cells from blood. The receptors stem from a human donor in good health.

This clonotype was seen a handful of times. The chain uses TRBV27 and TRBJ2-7; D gene unclear. Germline CDR1 reads MNHEY; CDR2 reads SMNVEV (reference sequence). The CDR3 length is 15 residues. Deletions cut 0 bases from V and 7 bases from J, with 16 bases between. The CDR3 coding sequence is TGTGCCAGCAGTTTATCTGCCAGAAATACGAGAGAGCAGTACTTC. Its protein product is CASSLSARNTREQYF.

This clonotype was counted many times. This sequence joins TRBV11-1 and TRBJ1-3; D gene uncertain. Germline V CDR1 and CDR2: SGHAT, FQDESV (reference sequence). V was cut by 5 bases and J by 2 bases, with 10 bases left in between. The CDR3 contains 14 residues. CDR3: CASSQVLAGNTIYF. In DNA, the CDR3 is TGTGCCAGCAGCCAGGTTCTAGCTGGAAACACCATATATTTT. Complete variable domain (other parts from reference TRBV11-1 and TRBJ1-3): EAEVAQSPRYKITEKSQAVAFWCDPISGHATLYWYRQILGQGPELLVQFQDESVVDDSQLPKDRFSAERLKGVDSTLKIQPAELGDSAMYLCASSQVLAGNTIYFGEGSWLTVV.

This clonotype was recorded at least ten times. This rearrangement joins TRBV28 to TRBJ2-5; 9 bases match TRBD2. The CDR3 is 14 residues long. J was trimmed by 2 bases and V by 7 bases; bases with no gene match: 5. CDR1 is MDHEN and CDR2 is SYDVKM in the germline V gene. Here the CDR3 reads CASTDAGGQETQYF. In DNA, the CDR3 is TGTGCCAGCACCGACGCGGGAGGGCAAGAGACCCAGTACTTC.

The table lists this clonotype with many counts. The chain employs TRBV7-9 and TRBJ2-7, with 7 bases aligning to TRBD1. Germline CDR1 SEHNR, CDR2 FQNEAQ (reference sequence). The CDR3 is 12 residues long. Here the CDR3 DNA reads TGTGTAGCTGGGACAGATTTATACGAGCAGTACTTC. Amino acid sequence: CVAGTDLYEQYF.

Only a few counts were recorded for this clonotype. This sequence joins TRBV6-6 and TRBJ1-6; D perhaps matches TRBD1 (5 bases). CDR1 and CDR2 from the germline V gene are MNHNY and SVGAGI (reference sequence). This CDR3 has 13 residues. V gave up 2 bases and J gave up 14 bases, with 13 bases separating them. The CDR3 DNA sequence: TGTGCCAGCAGTTACCTTGACAGAGTCTCCCTCCACTTT. This encodes CASSYLDRVSLHF.

The chain links TRBV19 to TRBJ2-1; TRBD2 agrees at 7 bases. The assigned J gene may be wrong: the sequence end matches TRBJ2-7 better. CDR3 length: 16 residues. Looked up from germline, CDR1 is LNHDA and CDR2 is SQIVND (reference sequence). This CDR3 reads CASSIEGGGLNNEQYF. DNA of the CDR3: TGTGCCAGTAGTATAGAGGGGGGGGGACTAAACAATGAGCAGTACTTC.

This clonotype has just one count. Here the CDR3 DNA reads TGTGCCTGCGCCCCGGGACCGCGGGTCCCAGAAGCTTTCTTT. Its translation: CACAPGPRVPEAFF. This chain uses TRBV30 with TRBJ1-1, with D maybe TRBD1 (5 bases). This CDR3 comprises 14 residues. The V and J ends lost 6 bases and 8 bases respectively, with 22 bases between them. Germline V gene data show CDR1 as GTSNPN and CDR2 as SVGIG (reference sequence).

There are a few counts of this clonotype. The J gene is TRBJ2-2, the V gene TRBV24-1; D unclear. The CDR3 covers 13 residues. Germline V gene sequence: CDR1 KGHDR, CDR2 SFDVKD. The V gene lost 4 bases and the J gene lost 4 bases, with 6 bases spanning the gap. The CDR3 nucleotides are TGTGCCACCAGTGAGAGCAGCACCGGGGAGCTGTTTTTT. Protein sequence: CATSESSTGELFF.

This clonotype was recorded many times. The genes are TRBV29-1 and TRBJ1-5; 10 positions match TRBD1. The trim removed 4 bases at V and 5 bases at J, leaving 2 bases unmatched. The germline V gene encodes CDR1 SQVTM and CDR2 ANQGSEA. This CDR3 region has 13 residues. As DNA, the CDR3 is TGCAGCGTTGTGGGGACAGGGGATCAGCCCCAGCATTTT. This sequence encodes CSVVGTGDQPQHF.

This chain connects TRBV20-1 to TRBJ2-7, with 8 bases matching TRBD2. This CDR3 has 15 residues. Looked up from germline, CDR1 is DFQATT and CDR2 is SNEGSKA (reference sequence). Trimming removed 3 bases from V and 4 bases from J; junction bases left unmatched: 11. This chain's CDR3 is CSASAVGTSMYEQYF. The CDR3 DNA reads TGCAGTGCTAGCGCGGTTGGGACTAGTATGTACGAGCAGTACTTC.

The chain is built from TRBV6-5 and TRBJ2-3; D gene ambiguous. Germline CDR1 is MNHEY and CDR2 is SVGAGI. V was pared by 2 bases and J by 2 bases, with 8 bases between. This CDR3 region has 14 residues. The CDR3 coding sequence is TGTGCCAGCAGTTACGGTAGATACACAGATACGCAGTATTTT. Amino acid sequence: CASSYGRYTDTQYF.

The sample holds a few counts of this clonotype. The rearrangement uses TRBV10-3 and TRBJ1-4; D remains unclear. The CDR3 totals 15 residues. The V gene's germline CDR1 is ENHRY and CDR2 SYGVKD. Trimming cost V 0 bases and J 8 bases, with 13 bases left between them. The CDR3 reads CAISESIDVGEKLFF. Here the CDR3 DNA reads TGTGCCATCAGTGAGTCGATCGACGTCGGGGAAAAACTGTTTTTT.

This clonotype appeared many times. This chain joins TRBV4-1 and TRBJ2-7; 11 bases are shared with TRBD1. V lost 3 bases and J lost 0; bases outside the gene matches: 4. The germline gives CDR1 MGHRA, CDR2 YSYEKL. This CDR3 has 16 residues. CDR3 amino acids: CASSQGTGGNSYEQYF. The CDR3, as DNA: TGCGCCAGCAGCCAGGGGACAGGGGGAAACTCCTACGAGCAGTACTTC.

This clonotype occurred a few times. The chain recombines TRBV27 with TRBJ2-3; D call uncertain. Germline lookup yields CDR1 MNHEY and CDR2 SMNVEV (reference sequence). Deletions cut 0 bases from V and 0 bases from J, with 10 bases between. The CDR3 contains 16 residues. DNA for the CDR3: TGTGCCAGCAGTTTATCCGGCGGAACTAGCACAGATACGCAGTATTTT. It encodes CASSLSGGTSTDTQYF.

The rearrangement uses TRBV6-6 and TRBJ1-2; maybe TRBD1 (6 bases). V gave up 4 bases and J gave up 5 bases, with 14 bases separating them. Germline V gives CDR1 MNHNY, CDR2 SVGAGI (reference sequence). The CDR3 has 14 amino acids. The CDR3 region is CASSSTGIAYGYTF. The DNA of the CDR3 is TGTGCCAGCAGTTCGACAGGAATTGCGTATGGCTACACCTTC.

This clonotype was seen a handful of times. This chain uses TRBV5-1 with TRBJ1-2, with no clear D. With 3 bases removed from V and 9 bases from J, the gap between germline ends came to 18 bases. Germline CDR1 reads SGHRS; CDR2 reads YFSETQ. This CDR3 region has 14 residues. CDR3 amino acids: CASSSRIGEPRYTF. The CDR3, as DNA: TGCGCCAGCAGCTCACGGATCGGGGAGCCTCGCTACACCTTC.

This clonotype was found a few times. V gene TRBV7-9 combines with J gene TRBJ1-1, with a possible D match to TRBD1 (6 bases). Germline-derived CDR1 and CDR2 are SEHNR and FQNEAQ (reference sequence). CDR3 size: 15 residues. V lost 6 bases to trimming and J lost 6 bases, with 20 bases between them. For the CDR3, the DNA is TGTGCCAGCAGACCCGGCCCATACAGGGATCCTGAAGCTTTCTTT. The encoded protein is CASRPGPYRDPEAFF.

This clonotype appeared many times. The chain links TRBV9 to TRBJ2-1; TRBD2 might be the D (6 bases). The germline V gene has CDR1 SGDLS and CDR2 YYNGEE. The CDR3 has 16 residues. V was clipped by 0 bases and J by 1 base, with 11 bases between them. In DNA, the CDR3 is TGTGCCAGCAGCGTAGCCGGGGGAGGTTCCTACAATGAGCAGTTCTTC. The encoded protein is CASSVAGGGSYNEQFF. Together with reference TRBV9 and TRBJ2-1, the CDR3 gives the full variable domain: DSGVTQTPKHLITATGQRVTLRCSPRSGDLSVYWYQQSLDQGLQFLIQYYNGEERAKGNILERFSAQQFPDLHSELNLSSLELGDSALYFCASSVAGGGSYNEQFFGPGTRLTVL.